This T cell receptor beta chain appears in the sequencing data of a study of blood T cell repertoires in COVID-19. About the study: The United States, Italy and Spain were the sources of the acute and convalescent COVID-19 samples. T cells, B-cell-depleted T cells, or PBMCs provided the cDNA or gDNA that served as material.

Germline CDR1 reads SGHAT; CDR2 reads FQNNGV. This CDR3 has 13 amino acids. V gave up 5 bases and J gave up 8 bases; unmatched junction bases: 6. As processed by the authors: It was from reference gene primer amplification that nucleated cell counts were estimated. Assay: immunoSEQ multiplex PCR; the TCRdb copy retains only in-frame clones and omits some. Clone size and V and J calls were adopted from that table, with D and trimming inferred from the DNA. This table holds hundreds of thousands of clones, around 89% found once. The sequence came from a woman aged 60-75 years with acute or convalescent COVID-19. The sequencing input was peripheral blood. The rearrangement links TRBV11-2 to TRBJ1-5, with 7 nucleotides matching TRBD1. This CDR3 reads CASSPGTAEPQHF. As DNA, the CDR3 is TGTGCCAGCAGCCCCGGGACAGCGGAGCCCCAGCATTTT.